What follows is one T cell receptor (beta chain) and its context. Its antigen is unidentified. V shed 4 bases and J shed 4 bases, with 10 bases lying between them. CDR3 length: 13 amino acids. Germline V gene sequence: CDR1 WSHSY, CDR2 SAAADI. These data originate in a study of cytotoxic CD8 clonotypes in ibrutinib-treated CLL. For the study at large: Response samples came after a median roughly twelve months of treatment, range 6 to 36. Sample averages reached about 250,000 productive templates and 94,082 productive rearrangements.

Assay: immunoSEQ multiplex PCR; the TCRdb copy retains only in-frame clones and omits some. The sample includes over 250,000 clones, more than 70% of them seen just once. General observations from the study: Among the clonotypes, public ones were uncommon and contracted or held stable on treatment. Clonality rose at ibrutinib response, held steady in sustained remission, and fell toward baseline at progression.

The sequence was obtained from a human donor with chronic lymphocytic leukemia. The sequenced sample was PBMCs, obtained at disease progression, from a patient treated with ibrutinib. This rearrangement joins TRBV10-2 to TRBJ1-2; a possible D gene is TRBD1 (6 bases). Here the CDR3 DNA reads TGCGCCAGCAGTGGCACAGGGCCCTATGGCTACACCTTC. This gives the protein CASSGTGPYGYTF.